A selection of T cell receptor beta chains follows, all from one sample in a study of a mutant IDH1 vaccine in newly diagnosed glioma. Their antigens remain unidentified. Clones were sequenced by immunoSEQ multiplex PCR, and TCRdb holds only the in-frame ones, with some missing. The table has around 60,000 clones, around 83% seen once. The specimen was PBMCs, collected from a glioma patient whose treatment included an IDH1 peptide vaccine. The source of these receptors is a man younger than 40 with glioma. The CDR3 runs from the conserved cysteine through the conserved F or W. Each record gives: V gene, D gene, J gene, clone size, CDR3 length, CDR3 protein, CDR3 DNA. A D gene is named only where the DNA matches it firmly. Clone sizes are given selectively: once, few, many, or a class where the clone is expanded.

V: TRBV19
D: .
J: TRBJ2-3
size: once
length: 15
CDR3: CASSIRTSSTDTQYF
DNA: TGTGCCAGTAGTATCCGCACTAGCAGCACAGATACGCAGTATTTT

V: TRBV28
D: .
J: TRBJ1-2
size: .
length: 11
CDR3: CASGRLYGYTF
DNA: TGTGCCTCAGGGAGGCTGTATGGCTACACCTTC

V: TRBV27
D: .
J: TRBJ2-1
size: .
length: 13
CDR3: CASQLGGYNEQFF
DNA: TGTGCCTCCCAGTTGGGAGGTTACAATGAGCAGTTCTTC

V: TRBV9
D: .
J: TRBJ1-2
size: .
length: 13
CDR3: CASSAQGLYGYTF
DNA: TGTGCCAGCAGCGCACAGGGACTCTATGGCTACACCTTC

V: TRBV6-5
D: TRBD1
J: TRBJ2-1
size: .
length: 15
CDR3: CASNPSTGGYNEQFF
DNA: TGTGCCAGCAATCCTTCAACAGGGGGATACAATGAGCAGTTCTTC

V: TRBV6-5
D: .
J: TRBJ1-5
size: .
length: 13
CDR3: CASSYSLNQPQHF
DNA: TGTGCCAGCAGTTACTCGCTGAATCAGCCCCAGCATTTT

V: TRBV5-4
D: .
J: TRBJ2-5
size: .
length: 15
CDR3: CASSLFLGSQETQYF
DNA: TGTGCCAGCAGCTTGTTCCTGGGCTCTCAAGAGACCCAGTACTTC

V: TRBV30
D: .
J: TRBJ2-2
size: .
length: 14
CDR3: CAWNINRGRSELFF
DNA: TGTGCCTGGAATATTAATCGGGGTCGATCGGAGCTGTTTTTT

V: TRBV6-1
D: .
J: TRBJ1-2
size: once
length: 11
CDR3: CASSEVYGYTF
DNA: TGTGCCAGCAGTGAGGTTTATGGCTACACCTTC

V: TRBV30
D: .
J: TRBJ2-7
size: .
length: 13
CDR3: CAWSLGRSYEQYF
DNA: TGTGCCTGGAGTCTAGGCAGGTCCTACGAGCAGTACTTC

V: TRBV9
D: .
J: TRBJ2-1
size: .
length: 13
CDR3: CASSVAVYNEQFF
DNA: TGTGCCAGCAGCGTGGCAGTTTACAATGAGCAGTTCTTC

V: TRBV9
D: TRBD1
J: TRBJ1-6
size: .
length: 13
CDR3: CASTRQGNSPLHF
DNA: TGTGCCAGCACTAGACAGGGGAATTCACCCCTCCACTTT

V: TRBV13
D: .
J: TRBJ2-3
size: .
length: 13
CDR3: CASSPTSTDTQYF
DNA: TGTGCCAGCAGCCCGACTAGCACAGATACGCAGTATTTT

V: TRBV18
D: .
J: TRBJ1-5
size: .
length: 15
CDR3: CASSPPGDGEQPQHF
DNA: TGTGCCAGCTCACCCCCCGGGGACGGGGAGCAGCCCCAGCATTTT

V: TRBV18
D: TRBD1
J: TRBJ2-2
size: few
length: 15
CDR3: CASSPGQSNTGELFF
DNA: TGTGCCAGCTCACCGGGACAGTCGAACACCGGGGAGCTGTTTTTT

V: TRBV11-3
D: .
J: TRBJ2-3
size: .
length: 12
CDR3: CASSSRTDTQYF
DNA: TGTGCCAGCAGCTCACGCACAGATACGCAGTATTTT

V: TRBV20-1
D: .
J: TRBJ1-2
size: .
length: 10
CDR3: CSAFEYGYTF
DNA: TGCAGTGCTTTCGAGTATGGCTACACCTTC

V: TRBV4-2
D: .
J: TRBJ2-7
size: .
length: 15
CDR3: CASSQGGVTSYEQYF
DNA: TGTGCCAGCAGCCAAGGCGGGGTTACCTCCTACGAGCAGTACTTC

V: TRBV9
D: .
J: TRBJ1-2
size: .
length: 13
CDR3: CASSHSGRDDYTF
DNA: TGTGCCAGCAGTCACTCCGGGAGAGACGACTACACCTTC

V: TRBV10-2
D: TRBD1
J: TRBJ2-7
size: .
length: 12
CDR3: CAVRDRGLGQYF
DNA: TGCGCCGTCCGGGACAGGGGGCTCGGGCAGTACTTC

V: TRBV18
D: .
J: TRBJ1-2
size: .
length: 13
CDR3: CASSPRTDYGYTF
DNA: TGTGCCAGCTCACCTAGGACAGACTATGGCTACACCTTC

V: TRBV5-8
D: .
J: TRBJ1-2
size: .
length: 18
CDR3: CASNLGIGPGLQDYGYTF
DNA: TGTGCCAGCAACCTAGGAATAGGGCCGGGCCTTCAGGATTATGGCTACACCTTC

V: TRBV6-1
D: .
J: TRBJ1-2
size: few
length: 14
CDR3: CASSEDVRVGGYTF
DNA: TGTGCCAGCAGTGAAGATGTAAGGGTAGGAGGCTACACCTTC

V: TRBV18
D: TRBD2
J: TRBJ2-1
size: .
length: 16
CDR3: CASSAPGLAGNNEQFF
DNA: TGTGCCAGCTCAGCACCGGGACTAGCGGGGAACAATGAGCAGTTCTTC